This T cell receptor beta chain was captured in a study of T-cell reconstitution after alpha-beta-depleted transplantation in children. V trimming: 5 bases; J trimming: 0 bases; junction bases outside the gene matches: 4. Per germline, CDR1 SQVTM and CDR2 ANQGSEA. This CDR3 region has 13 residues. Unique molecular identifiers were incorporated during preparation of the TCRbeta library. TCRdb reprocessed the PCR reads via MiXCR and lists one record per CDR3 protein. The profile shows about 580,000 distinct CDR3 sequences, 25% to 30% of them singletons. The clonotype comes from a boy younger than two with Wiskott-Aldrich syndrome, due to receive a stem cell transplant. The sequencing here drew on PBMCs, taken before TCRalphabeta/CD19-depleted stem cell transplant. The V gene is TRBV29-1, the J gene TRBJ2-7, with 7 bases lining up with TRBD2. This chain's CDR3 is CSVKGRASYEQYF. DNA for the CDR3: TGCAGCGTTAAGGGGAGGGCCTCCTACGAGCAGTACTTC.